The 17 T cell receptor beta chains given below trace back to one sample, sequenced in a study of shared T cell receptors in the human thymus. Data came from immunoSEQ multiplex PCR; TCRdb stores just in-frame clones and leaves some out. The sample shows about 380,000 clones, 85% to 95% of them seen only once. Sequencing used thymocytes. The receptors originated from a human donor.

This chain joins TRBV5-4 and TRBJ2-5; weak D call: TRBD2 (6 bases). The CDR3 has 17 amino acids. Germline V gene sequence: CDR1 SGHNT, CDR2 YYREEE (reference sequence). Trimming left V 2 bases short and J 4 bases short, with 21 bases between. Here the CDR3 DNA reads TGTGCCAGCAGCTTAATCAACCGGGACCAGGGAGGAGAGACCCAGTACTTC. Its protein is CASSLINRDQGGETQYF.

The chain couples TRBV4-3 to TRBJ1-2, with 8 bases identical to TRBD1. CDR1 and CDR2 (germline): LGHNA, YSLEER. With 1 base clipped from V and 1 base from J, the junction kept 5 bases outside the gene matches. The CDR3 runs to 16 residues. In DNA form, the CDR3 reads TGCGCCAGCAGCCAAGTCCTAGGACAGGGTAACTATGGCTACACCTTC. Protein: CASSQVLGQGNYGYTF.

The chain recombines TRBV20-1 with TRBJ2-3, with D hard to call. The CDR3 covers 9 residues. Germline loops: CDR1 DFQATT, CDR2 SNEGSKA (reference sequence). Trimming took off 8 bases at V and 5 bases at J, with 5 bases between the two ends. In nucleotides, the CDR3 is TGCAGTATGGGAGATACGCAGTATTTT. Translating it yields CSMGDTQYF.

This clone was seen a few times. This chain links TRBV7-4 with TRBJ1-1; D is unclear. CDR3 length: 13 amino acids. The V end was cut by 5 bases, the J end by 4 bases, with 11 bases between. From germline, CDR1 is SGHVT and CDR2 SQSDAQ. CDR3 residues: CASSPRAGTEAFF. Written as DNA, the CDR3 is TGTGCCAGCAGCCCAAGGGCAGGCACTGAAGCTTTCTTT.

The chain uses TRBV5-4 and TRBJ1-5; D ambiguous. Germline V gene data show CDR1 as SGHNT and CDR2 as YYREEE (reference sequence). The CDR3 is 13 residues long. Between the trimmed V and J ends, which lost 3 bases and 5 bases, there was a span of 9 bases. The CDR3 loop is CASSWEGDQPQHF. In DNA, the CDR3 is TGTGCCAGCAGCTGGGAAGGCGATCAGCCCCAGCATTTT.

This rearrangement joins TRBV27 to TRBJ2-7; 8 bases map to TRBD2. V trimming: 0 bases; J trimming: 0 bases; junction bases outside the gene matches: 4. The CDR3 extends over 16 amino acids. Per the germline V gene, CDR1 is MNHEY and CDR2 is SMNVEV (reference sequence). As DNA, the CDR3 is TGTGCCAGCAGTTTATCAGCGGGGGTACCCTCCTACGAGCAGTACTTC. Residues: CASSLSAGVPSYEQYF.

The rearrangement links TRBV6-1 to TRBJ2-7; D not resolved. Germline V gene sequence: CDR1 MNHNS, CDR2 SASEGT. Between the trimmed V and J ends, which lost 3 bases and 2 bases, there was a span of 5 bases. This CDR3 is built from 12 residues. The CDR3 bases are TGTGCCAGCAGTGATCGGGCCTACGAGCAGTACTTC. It specifies CASSDRAYEQYF.

The genes are TRBV7-6 and TRBJ2-1, with TRBD2 matching 9 bases. This CDR3 contains 19 residues. V was pared by 5 bases and J by 0 bases, with 14 bases of the junction left unmatched. Germline values: CDR1 SGHVS, CDR2 FNYEAQ. The CDR3 sequence is CASSPDEASGTFSYNEQFF. In DNA form, the CDR3 reads TGTGCCAGCAGCCCGGATGAGGCTAGCGGGACCTTCTCCTACAATGAGCAGTTCTTC.

The V gene is TRBV14, the J gene TRBJ2-3; 11 nucleotides align to TRBD1. The CDR3 extends over 19 amino acids. CDR1 and CDR2 from the germline V gene are SGHDN and FVKESK. V lost 2 bases, J lost 2 bases, and 12 bases stayed unmatched. In DNA, the CDR3 is TGTGCCAGCAGCCAAAAGCCTCCCAGGACAGGGGGCAACACAGATACGCAGTATTTT. Amino acids: CASSQKPPRTGGNTDTQYF.

This chain connects TRBV5-4 to TRBJ1-1; D gene unclear. CDR3 length: 15 amino acids. The germline V gene encodes CDR1 SGHNT and CDR2 YYREEE (reference sequence). V dropped 0 bases and J dropped 4 bases, with 13 bases sitting between them. The CDR3 nucleotides read TGTGCCAGCAGCTTGGTAGGGCGGTACGGCACTGAAGCTTTCTTT. It encodes CASSLVGRYGTEAFF.

The chain combines TRBV11-3 with TRBJ2-7; weak D call: TRBD2 (6 bases). This CDR3 region has 14 residues. Germline-derived CDR1 and CDR2 are SGHNT and YENEEA. V was clipped by 6 bases and J by 5 bases, with 17 bases between them. The CDR3 DNA sequence: TGTGCCAGCAGGTCGGTGGGCGGGAACCACGAGCAGTACTTC. Protein sequence: CASRSVGGNHEQYF.

This chain links TRBV27 with TRBJ2-7; no clear D. The CDR3 runs 12 residues. Trimming stripped 5 bases from V and 4 bases from J, with 9 bases between. CDR1 MNHEY and CDR2 SMNVEV come from the germline V gene (reference sequence). This CDR3 is CASSHFPYEQYF. The CDR3 nucleotides read TGTGCCAGCAGTCACTTCCCGTACGAGCAGTACTTC.

The rearrangement uses TRBV5-6 and TRBJ1-1; 10 bases line up with TRBD1. Germline lookup yields CDR1 SGHDT and CDR2 YYEEEE. The CDR3 totals 16 residues. V trimming: 5 bases; J trimming: 5 bases; junction bases outside the gene matches: 12. CDR3 DNA sequence: TGTGCCAGCAGGCCCGGGACAGGGGCCATGGGGACTGAAGCTTTCTTT. Translating gives CASRPGTGAMGTEAFF.

CDR3 loop: CASGHPEDSGSVYEQYF. The CDR3 DNA reads TGTGCCAGCGGACATCCGGAGGACAGCGGGAGTGTATACGAGCAGTACTTC. The chain combines TRBV27 with TRBJ2-7; 8 bases fit TRBD2. The length of the CDR3 is 17 residues. Germline CDR1 MNHEY, CDR2 SMNVEV (reference sequence). The junction had 19 bases not matched to a gene; V was cut back by 8 bases and J by 4 bases.

V is TRBV11-1 and J is TRBJ2-5; TRBD2 matches at 7 bases. The V segment lost 5 bases and the J segment 1 base; nucleotides outside the gene matches: 10. The CDR3 has 16 amino acids. Germline CDR1 and CDR2: SGHAT and FQDESV (reference sequence). As DNA, the CDR3 is TGTGCCAGCAGCCTGGGGGAGGGGAGGGTCCAAGAGACCCAGTACTTC. Protein sequence: CASSLGEGRVQETQYF.

CDR3 sequence: CASSPGTSGRASNIQYF. In DNA form, the CDR3 reads TGCGCCAGCAGCCCAGGGACTAGCGGGAGGGCTTCAAACATTCAGTACTTC. The chain is built from TRBV5-1 and TRBJ2-4, with 16 bases matching TRBD2. CDR3 length: 17 amino acids. The V and J ends lost 4 bases and 6 bases, in that order; junction bases with no gene match: 7. Germline values: CDR1 SGHRS, CDR2 YFSETQ.

The chain links TRBV12-5 to TRBJ1-2; a weak D match, TRBD1 (6 bases). Germline V gene sequence: CDR1 LGHNT, CDR2 FRNRAP. The CDR3 is 19 amino acids. Trimming shortened V by 0 bases and J by 3 bases, and 23 bases separated the two germline ends. CDR3 DNA sequence: TGTGCTAGTGGTTTGGTACTAAACAGGGAAATAGGGAGGTACTATGGCTACACCTTC. Amino acid sequence: CASGLVLNREIGRYYGYTF.